This is a list of T cell receptor beta chains from one sample in a study of identical twins. In TCRdb, the 5' RACE reads were re-called with MiXCR into one record per CDR3 protein. The sample includes under 300,000 distinct CDR3 sequences, around 8% seen only once; the top ten take less than 4%. The data also belong to a second study, concerning yellow fever vaccine responses in identical twins.

Sequenced material: CD8+ T cells sorted from blood. These receptor sequences come from a woman between 18 and 29 years old in good health. Each CDR3 is given with its conserved first and last residue. The D gene is left open where the match is weak. Clone size is given for some rows only: seen once, a few or many times, or a class if the clone is expanded.

TRBV6-1 | few | TRBD2 | CASSRLALQETQYF
TRBV6-1 | many | TRBD2 | CANQTSGDYTQYF
TRBV29-1 | many | TRBD2 | CSVPPALAGEWGINEQFF
TRBV6-5 | many | . | CASSYADTTEQFF
TRBV20-1 | . | . | CSAPGELGELFF
TRBV4-1 | . | . | CASSQGTGDPYEQYF
TRBV12-3/TRBV12-4 | many | TRBD2 | CASSSSRWREEYEQYF
TRBV2 | . | TRBD1 | CASSEWGDRVEETQYF
TRBV4-3 | . | . | CASSQDWSGSSYNEQFF
TRBV21-1 | many | . | CASSKTRSQETQYF
TRBV14 | few | TRBD1 | CASSPAGTGSNEQFF
TRBV15 | . | . | CATSRDYPNTGELFF
TRBV12-5 | few | . | CASGSYTGAGYTGELFF
TRBV27 | few | TRBD2 | CASSFAGGGYNEQFF
TRBV12-3/TRBV12-4 | . | TRBD2 | CASSVGLAYNEQFF
TRBV5-6 | once | . | CASSAGAPCEQYF
TRBV28 | few | . | CASSFPLQPQHF
TRBV15 | . | TRBD2 | CATSKRLAGGTDTQYF
TRBV7-8 | few | . | CASEPGHTDTQYF
TRBV9 | . | TRBD2 | CASSATSGDSYEQYF
TRBV5-1 | many | TRBD1 | CASSPTGVGNQPQHF
TRBV3-1 | . | . | CASSPGGRGLNEQFF
TRBV11-2 | . | TRBD1 | CASSSDREAFF
TRBV6-2/TRBV6-3 | . | . | CASGDRTYEQYF
TRBV6-2/TRBV6-3 | few | TRBD1 | CASDSERQGGQPQHF
TRBV6-5 | few | . | CASSYSQGTEAFF
TRBV4-1 | many | . | CASSPRDGPYEQYF
TRBV7-9 | few | TRBD2 | CASSLSEIAGSETQYF
TRBV18 | . | TRBD1 | CASSHRDRGLGEQYF
TRBV4-3 | . | TRBD2 | CASSQERSGSSYNEQFF
TRBV7-9 | many | TRBD2 | CASSAGTSPEQYF
TRBV7-2 | many | . | CASSLAPSREQFF
TRBV7-9 | . | . | CASSFRGTNTGELFF
TRBV7-6 | . | TRBD2 | CASSLIAGGLTNNEQFF
TRBV28 | few | . | CASIGTSSSYEQYF
TRBV24-1 | few | TRBD1 | CATSVWDRVFF
TRBV7-9 | . | . | CASSFSTNEKLFF
TRBV14 | many | . | CASSLRTGLYEQYF
TRBV6-1 | many | . | CATVIGLPNTEAFF
TRBV5-1 | many | . | CASRTLWGANTEAFF